These T cell receptor beta chains were read from a single sample in a study of blood T cell repertoires in COVID-19. Sequenced by immunoSEQ multiplex PCR; TCRdb stores in-frame clones only, minus some. The data hold 70,000 or so clones, with about 82% observed a single time. Specimen: peripheral blood. These receptors were obtained from a human donor in a cohort sampled during active COVID-19. Each CDR3 is given with its conserved first and last residue. The D gene is left open where the match is weak. For some rows the clone size is stated as once, few or many, or as a class when expanded; others skip it.

.,TRBV19,TRBJ1-1,15,TRBD1,CASTRTGVFNTEAFF,TGTGCCAGTACCCGCACAGGGGTCTTTAACACTGAAGCTTTCTTT
.,TRBV7-7,TRBJ2-1,15,.,CASSPHGLIGDEQFF,TGTGCTAGCAGCCCCCACGGCCTGATCGGGGATGAGCAGTTCTTC
few,TRBV28,TRBJ1-1,14,.,CASSSGQRNTEAFF,TGTGCCAGCAGTTCAGGACAGAGGAACACTGAAGCTTTCTTT
.,TRBV15,TRBJ2-7,14,TRBD2,CATSRGGVFYEQYF,TGTGCCACCAGCAGGGGAGGGGTCTTCTACGAGCAGTACTTC
.,TRBV11-2,TRBJ2-7,15,TRBD2,CASSLGIAGGYEQYF,TGTGCCAGCAGCTTAGGAATCGCGGGAGGGTACGAGCAGTACTTC
.,TRBV11-2,TRBJ2-7,15,TRBD2,CASSSSGRAEYEQYF,TGTGCCAGCAGCTCGAGCGGGAGGGCCGAATACGAGCAGTACTTC
.,TRBV28,TRBJ1-5,14,.,CASSLEARSQPQHF,TGTGCCAGCAGTTTGGAGGCCAGGAGCCAGCCCCAGCATTTT
.,TRBV5-1,TRBJ2-1,16,TRBD1,CASSSGDRVSYNEQFF,TGCGCCAGCAGCTCGGGGGACAGGGTATCCTACAATGAGCAGTTCTTC
.,TRBV11-3,TRBJ2-4,14,.,CASSSRSDGGIQYF,TGTGCCAGCAGCTCGAGATCGGACGGAGGCATTCAGTACTTC
.,TRBV6-2/TRBV6-3,TRBJ1-2,14,.,CASSYEGVNYGYTF,TGTGCCAGCAGTTACGAGGGGGTTAACTATGGCTACACCTTC
.,TRBV6-5,TRBJ2-7,15,TRBD2,CASRSGGLAPYEQYF,TGTGCCAGCCGCTCGGGGGGACTAGCGCCCTACGAGCAGTACTTC
.,TRBV7-3,TRBJ2-1,12,TRBD2,CASSSGLAGMFF,TGTGCCAGCAGCTCGGGACTAGCGGGAATGTTCTTC
.,TRBV28,TRBJ1-5,15,.,CASSFGGGSNQPQHF,TGTGCCAGCAGTTTCGGCGGTGGAAGCAATCAGCCCCAGCATTTT
.,TRBV6-2/TRBV6-3,TRBJ2-6,17,TRBD1,CASSQGTGTSGANVLTF,TGTGCCAGCAGCCAGGGGACAGGGACGTCTGGGGCCAACGTCCTGACTTTC
.,TRBV5-1,TRBJ2-7,15,TRBD2,CASSLGTSGIYEQYF,TGCGCCAGCAGCTTGGGGACTAGCGGTATCTACGAGCAGTACTTC
once,TRBV6-5,TRBJ1-6,14,.,CASTAQGKNSPLHF,TGTGCCAGCACCGCACAGGGCAAAAATTCACCCCTCCACTTT
.,TRBV19,TRBJ2-3,15,TRBD1,CASSSGGAKRHTQYF,TGTGCCAGTAGCTCAGGGGGCGCTAAACGCCATACGCAGTATTTT
.,TRBV18,TRBJ2-7,14,TRBD1,CASSPSTGIYEQYF,TGTGCCAGCTCACCGTCGACAGGGATCTACGAGCAGTACTTC
.,TRBV6-2/TRBV6-3,TRBJ2-1,12,.,CASSYGPNEQFF,TGTGCCAGCAGTTACGGCCCCAATGAGCAGTTCTTC
.,TRBV11-2,TRBJ1-2,12,.,CASSSRGYGYTF,TGTGCCAGCAGCTCTAGAGGGTATGGCTACACCTTC
.,TRBV7-6,TRBJ2-7,14,TRBD2,CASSLGTGEGEQYF,TGTGCCAGCAGCTTAGGTACGGGGGAGGGCGAGCAGTACTTC
.,TRBV6-2/TRBV6-3,TRBJ2-1,15,TRBD1,CASSRLRQGSNEQFF,TGTGCCAGCAGCCGACTAAGACAGGGGAGCAATGAGCAGTTCTTC
.,TRBV4-3,TRBJ1-1,14,.,CASSQVVGASYAFF,TGCGCCAGCAGCCAAGTGGTAGGGGCGAGTTATGCTTTCTTT
.,TRBV6-1,TRBJ1-5,15,.,CASSEEGIENQPQHF,TGTGCCAGCAGTGAGGAGGGAATAGAGAATCAGCCCCAGCATTTT
.,TRBV18,TRBJ1-1,14,.,CASSSRVGDTEAFF,TGTGCCAGCTCATCCAGGGTAGGAGACACTGAAGCTTTCTTT
.,TRBV4-2,TRBJ2-3,14,.,CASSQGRGGDTQYF,TGTGCCAGCAGCCAAGGAAGGGGTGGTGATACGCAGTATTTT
.,TRBV4-3,TRBJ2-3,19,TRBD2,CASSQDSLTGGRAGDTQYF,TGCGCCAGCAGCCAAGACTCCCTGACCGGCGGGAGGGCCGGAGATACGCAGTATTTT
once,TRBV11-2,TRBJ2-7,13,TRBD2,CASSYGSGYEQYF,TGTGCCAGCAGCTACGGTAGCGGGTACGAGCAGTACTTC
.,TRBV9,TRBJ2-5,16,.,CASSPTPGLDQETQYF,TGTGCCAGCAGCCCAACTCCAGGACTGGACCAAGAGACCCAGTACTTC
.,TRBV20-1,TRBJ2-1,16,TRBD1,CSASYFRTGPGNEQFF,TGCAGTGCTAGTTATTTCAGGACAGGCCCCGGCAATGAGCAGTTCTTC
.,TRBV5-6,TRBJ2-7,13,.,CASSPQVTYEQYF,TGTGCCAGCAGCCCACAGGTAACCTACGAGCAGTACTTC
.,TRBV12-3/TRBV12-4,TRBJ2-5,11,.,CASSWRETQYF,TGTGCCAGCAGTTGGAGGGAGACCCAGTACTTC
.,TRBV9,TRBJ2-6,16,TRBD1,CASSDDRVTGANVLTF,TGTGCCAGCAGCGACGACAGGGTTACTGGGGCCAACGTCCTGACTTTC
.,TRBV10-3,TRBJ2-7,14,.,CATVPQGGSREQYF,TGTGCCACCGTGCCCCAGGGTGGTTCGCGCGAGCAGTACTTC
.,TRBV13,TRBJ1-1,14,.,CASSPSGQNTEAFF,TGTGCCAGCAGCCCATCCGGACAGAACACTGAAGCTTTCTTT
.,TRBV3-1/TRBV3-2,TRBJ2-1,20,TRBD2,CASSQRPAGTSGNSYNEQFF,TGTGCCAGCAGCCAACGACCGGCCGGGACTAGCGGGAACTCCTACAATGAGCAGTTCTTC
.,TRBV6-2/TRBV6-3,TRBJ1-1,16,.,CASSQPRGGTGTEAFF,TGTGCCAGCAGCCAACCCCGGGGGGGGACGGGCACTGAAGCTTTCTTT
.,TRBV14,TRBJ2-2,17,TRBD1,CASSQKTPTGDTGELFF,TGTGCCAGCAGCCAGAAAACCCCGACAGGGGACACCGGGGAGCTGTTTTTT
once,TRBV28,TRBJ1-3,14,.,CASSFRGAENTIYF,TGTGCCAGCAGTTTTAGGGGCGCGGAAAACACCATATATTTT
once,TRBV6-2/TRBV6-3,TRBJ2-7,16,TRBD2,CASSTPRDYLAYEQYF,TGTGCCAGCAGCACTCCCCGGGACTACCTAGCCTACGAGCAGTACTTC
.,TRBV4-1,TRBJ1-5,13,.,CASADSSNQPQHF,TGCGCCAGCGCAGACAGCAGCAATCAGCCCCAGCATTTT
.,TRBV9,TRBJ1-2,14,.,CASSEGQGNYGYTF,TGTGCCAGCAGCGAGGGCCAGGGTAACTATGGCTACACCTTC
.,TRBV30,TRBJ2-7,15,TRBD1,CAWSSRDRLTYEQYF,TGTGCCTGGAGTTCCCGGGACAGGCTTACCTACGAGCAGTACTTC
.,TRBV6-5,TRBJ2-7,16,TRBD1,CASSYGVRTGHDEQYF,TGTGCCAGCAGTTACGGGGTGCGGACAGGGCACGACGAGCAGTACTTC
.,TRBV11-3,TRBJ2-7,14,TRBD1,CASSLGQETYEQYF,TGTGCCAGCAGCTTGGGACAGGAAACCTACGAGCAGTACTTC
.,TRBV9,TRBJ2-7,15,.,CASSPGTGSYYEQYF,TGTGCCAGCAGCCCCGGGACTGGATCTTACTACGAGCAGTACTTC